Given below is one T cell receptor (beta chain) in context. The sample belongs to a study of blood T cell repertoires in COVID-19. Sequenced by immunoSEQ multiplex PCR; TCRdb stores in-frame clones only, minus some. The table records some 290,000 clones, over 85% of them present only once. The CDR3 is made up of 13 amino acids. Germline-derived CDR1 and CDR2 are MNHNY and SVGAGI (reference sequence). V shed 2 bases and J 2 bases; nucleotides not matched to a gene: 0. The TCR sequence derives from a woman aged 25 to 39 with COVID-19, enrolled during active disease. The source material was peripheral blood. The chain links TRBV6-6 to TRBJ2-7, with TRBD2 identical over 7 bases. The CDR3 loop is CASSYGLAYEQYF. CDR3 nucleotide sequence: TGTGCCAGCAGTTACGGACTAGCCTACGAGCAGTACTTC.